The next 8 T cell receptor beta chains were all read from a single sample in a study of blood T cell repertoires in COVID-19. Produced via immunoSEQ multiplex PCR; TCRdb's table is partial and in-frame only. The repertoire holds 180,000 or so clones, with around 87% as singletons. Source material: peripheral blood. Source of these receptors: a man aged 40-55 years with active or convalescent COVID-19.

This sequence joins TRBV6-2 or TRBV6-3 and TRBJ2-5; 12 bases agree with TRBD1. The CDR3 contains 14 residues. V lost 5 bases and J lost 5; bases outside the gene matches: 3. CDR1 is MNHEY, CDR2 SVGEGT, per germline. CDR3 residues: CASSRDRGRETQYF. The CDR3 DNA reads TGTGCCAGCAGTAGGGACAGGGGGCGGGAGACCCAGTACTTC.

This chain connects TRBV29-1 to TRBJ1-4; D may be TRBD1 (5 bases). CDR1 is SQVTM and CDR2 is ANQGSEA in the germline V gene. With 0 bases removed from V and 7 bases from J, the gap between germline ends came to 9 bases. The CDR3 is 13 residues long. The CDR3, as DNA: TGCAGCGTTGAAGAGGGCAGGGCTGAAAAACTGTTTTTT. Translation: CSVEEGRAEKLFF. Variable domain in full (rest from reference TRBV29-1 and TRBJ1-4): SAVISQKPSRDICQRGTSLTIQCQVDSQVTMMFWYRQQPGQSLTLIATANQGSEATYESGFVIDKFPISRPNLTFSTLTVSNMSPEDSSIYLCSVEEGRAEKLFFGSGTQLSVL.

The CDR3: CASRSGGMANQPQHF. The CDR3 nucleotides are TGTGCCAGTAGATCCGGAGGGATGGCAAATCAGCCCCAGCATTTT. The rearrangement uses TRBV19 and TRBJ1-5; D gene uncertain. The CDR3 is 15 amino acids. The ends were cut back, 6 bases at V and 4 bases at J, with 16 bases in the middle. Germline V lookup: CDR1 LNHDA, CDR2 SQIVND (reference sequence).

The gene calls are TRBV7-2 and TRBJ2-3; possible D gene TRBD2, 5 bases. Germline V lookup: CDR1 SGHTA, CDR2 FQGNSA. V lost 5 bases, J lost 8 bases, and 14 bases lay in between. The CDR3 is 13 amino acids. This chain's CDR3 is CASSPSAEGTQYF. The CDR3 bases are TGTGCCAGCAGCCCCTCGGCCGAGGGTACGCAGTATTTT.

As to this clone: An end of the junction differs from the germline gene, which may be a read error. This chain links TRBV30 with TRBJ1-4, with D possibly TRBD1 on 6 matching bases. The CDR3 is 16 amino acids. CDR1 GTSNPN and CDR2 SVGIG come from the germline V gene (reference sequence). CDR3 in DNA: TGTGCCGGGAGGGGGGAGGGGAGGGGGACTAATGAAAAACTGTTTTTT. Translated, it gives CAGRGEGRGTNEKLFF.

V and J are TRBV28 and TRBJ1-2, with D possibly being TRBD1 (5 bases). With 1 base removed from V and 6 bases from J, the gap between germline ends came to 18 bases. The CDR3 extends over 16 amino acids. Germline V gives CDR1 MDHEN, CDR2 SYDVKM. The CDR3 sequence: CASSLSAGVQGHGYTF. As DNA, the CDR3 is TGTGCCAGCAGTTTATCGGCGGGGGTGCAGGGTCATGGCTACACCTTC.

This clone has only one observation. The rearrangement uses TRBV7-8 and TRBJ2-1; maybe TRBD2 (5 bases). V was trimmed by 3 bases and J by 4 bases, leaving 7 bases between them. The CDR3 has 13 residues. Germline loops: CDR1 SGHVS, CDR2 FQNEAQ. The CDR3 loop reads CASSLTTYNEQFF. CDR3 nucleotide sequence: TGTGCCAGCAGCTTGACTACTTACAATGAGCAGTTCTTC. Based on the CDR3 plus reference TRBV7-8 and TRBJ2-1, the full variable domain is GAGVSQSPRYKVAKRGQDVALRCDPISGHVSLFWYQQALGQGPEFLTYFQNEAQLDKSGLPSDRFFAERPEGSVSTLKIQRTQQEDSAVYLCASSLTTYNEQFFGPGTRLTVL.

The CDR3 here is CAWRPTGGNEKLFF. CDR3 DNA: TGTGCCTGGAGACCGACAGGGGGTAATGAAAAACTGTTTTTT. This chain uses TRBV30 with TRBJ1-4; the match to TRBD1 covers 9 bases. The V and J ends lost 3 bases and 4 bases, in that order; junction bases with no gene match: 3. Germline CDR1 and CDR2: GTSNPN and SVGIG (reference sequence). The CDR3 has 14 residues.